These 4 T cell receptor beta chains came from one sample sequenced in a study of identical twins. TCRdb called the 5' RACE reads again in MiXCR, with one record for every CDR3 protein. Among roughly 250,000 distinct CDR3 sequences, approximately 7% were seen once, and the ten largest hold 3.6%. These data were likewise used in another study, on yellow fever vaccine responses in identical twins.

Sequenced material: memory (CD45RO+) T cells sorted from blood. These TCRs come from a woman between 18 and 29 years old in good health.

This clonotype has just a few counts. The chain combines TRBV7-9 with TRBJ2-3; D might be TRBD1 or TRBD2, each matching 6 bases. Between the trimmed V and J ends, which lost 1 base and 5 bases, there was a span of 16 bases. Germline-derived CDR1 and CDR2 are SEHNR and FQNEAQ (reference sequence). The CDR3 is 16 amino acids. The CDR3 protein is CASSLVGGGPIDTQYF. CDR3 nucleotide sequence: TGTGCCAGCAGCTTAGTCGGTGGGGGGCCCATAGATACGCAGTATTTT.

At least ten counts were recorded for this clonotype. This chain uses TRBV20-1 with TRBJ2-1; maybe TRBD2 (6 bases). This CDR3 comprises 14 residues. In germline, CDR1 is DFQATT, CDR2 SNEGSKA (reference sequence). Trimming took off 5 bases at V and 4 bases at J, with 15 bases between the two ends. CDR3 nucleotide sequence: TGCAGTGCTCTGGGGACTCGGACTTACAATGAGCAGTTCTTC. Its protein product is CSALGTRTYNEQFF.

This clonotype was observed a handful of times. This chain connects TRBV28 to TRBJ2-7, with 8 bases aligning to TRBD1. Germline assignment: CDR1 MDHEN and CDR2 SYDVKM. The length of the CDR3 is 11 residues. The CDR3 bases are TGTGGAAAGACAGGGGATTACGAGCAGTACTTC. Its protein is CGKTGDYEQYF.

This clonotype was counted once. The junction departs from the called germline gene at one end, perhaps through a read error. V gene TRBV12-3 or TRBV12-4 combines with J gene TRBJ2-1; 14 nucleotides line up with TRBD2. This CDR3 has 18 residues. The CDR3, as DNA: TGTGCCTGCAGTCCCGCCCTATCGACTAGCGGGAGGGCCAAAGAGCAGTTCTTC. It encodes CACSPALSTSGRAKEQFF.